This T cell receptor beta chain was obtained from a study of naive and memory T cell subsets. This clonotype was seen many times. Between the trimmed V and J ends, which lost 3 bases and 1 base, there was a span of 6 bases. CDR1 is LGHDT and CDR2 is YNNKEL in the germline V gene (reference sequence). This CDR3 spans 13 amino acids. Amplification of ligated cDNA took four PCR rounds with SP2 and nested alpha and beta constant primers. Blood and skin TCR RNA was reverse transcribed with alpha and beta constant primers. TCRdb used MiXCR to reprocess the 5' RACE reads, holding one entry per CDR3 protein. The repertoire consists of around 56,000 distinct CDR3 sequences, with 7.6% occurring once and the leading ten covering approximately 10%. An oligonucleotide containing a UMI was ligated to the 3' end of TCR cDNA. RNA was extracted from roughly 2.6 ml of whole blood of healthy adults.

V is TRBV3-1 and J is TRBJ1-2; D unresolved. This clonotype was obtained from a female donor in good health. The CDR3 DNA is TGTGCCAGCAGCCAGCTCAGTAACTATGGCTACACCTTC. Encoded protein: CASSQLSNYGYTF.